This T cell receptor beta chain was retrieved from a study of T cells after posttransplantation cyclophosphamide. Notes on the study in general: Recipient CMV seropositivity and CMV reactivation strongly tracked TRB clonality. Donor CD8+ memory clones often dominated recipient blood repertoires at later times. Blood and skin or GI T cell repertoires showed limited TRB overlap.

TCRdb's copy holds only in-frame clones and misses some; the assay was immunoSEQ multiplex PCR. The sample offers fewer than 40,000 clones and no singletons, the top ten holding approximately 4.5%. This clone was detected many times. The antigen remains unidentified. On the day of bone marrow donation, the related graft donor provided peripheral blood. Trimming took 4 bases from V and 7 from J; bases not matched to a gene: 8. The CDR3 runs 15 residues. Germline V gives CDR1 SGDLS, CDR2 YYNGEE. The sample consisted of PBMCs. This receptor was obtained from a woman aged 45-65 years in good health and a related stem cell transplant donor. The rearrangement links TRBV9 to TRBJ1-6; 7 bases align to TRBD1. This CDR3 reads CASSSGDSWNSPLHF. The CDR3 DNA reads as TGTGCCAGCAGCTCTGGGGACAGTTGGAATTCACCCCTCCACTTT. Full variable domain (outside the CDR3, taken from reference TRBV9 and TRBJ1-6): DSGVTQTPKHLITATGQRVTLRCSPRSGDLSVYWYQQSLDQGLQFLIQYYNGEERAKGNILERFSAQQFPDLHSELNLSSLELGDSALYFCASSSGDSWNSPLHFGNGTRLTVT.